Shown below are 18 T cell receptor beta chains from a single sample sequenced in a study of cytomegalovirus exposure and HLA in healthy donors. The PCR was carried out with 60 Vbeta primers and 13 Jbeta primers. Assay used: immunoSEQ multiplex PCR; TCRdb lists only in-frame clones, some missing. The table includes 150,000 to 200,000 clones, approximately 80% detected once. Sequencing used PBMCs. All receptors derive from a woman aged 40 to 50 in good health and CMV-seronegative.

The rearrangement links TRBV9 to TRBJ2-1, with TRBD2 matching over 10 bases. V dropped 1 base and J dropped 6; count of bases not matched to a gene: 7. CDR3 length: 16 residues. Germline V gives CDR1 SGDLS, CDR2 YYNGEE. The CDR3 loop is CASSVPSGRALNEQFF. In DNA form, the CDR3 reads TGTGCCAGCAGCGTACCGAGCGGGAGGGCCCTCAATGAGCAGTTCTTC.

CDR3 bases: TGTGCCAGCGGGGGGGCGAGGGGCCCAGCTAACTATGGCTACACCTTC. This sequence encodes CASGGARGPANYGYTF. The chain employs TRBV6-4 and TRBJ1-2; possibly TRBD1 for D (6 bases). The V end lost 8 bases, the J end lost 0 bases, and 19 bases lay between the germline ends. CDR1 MRHNA and CDR2 SNTAGT come from the germline V gene. The CDR3 has 16 amino acids.

This chain's CDR3 is CASSPTEQETQYF. As DNA, the CDR3 is TGTGCCAGCAGCCCGACAGAACAAGAGACCCAGTACTTC. The chain recombines TRBV5-6 with TRBJ2-5, with a weak D call TRBD1 (5 bases). Germline V gene data show CDR1 as SGHDT and CDR2 as YYEEEE. The CDR3 runs 13 residues. Between the trimmed V and J ends, which lost 4 bases and 2 bases, there was a span of 9 bases.

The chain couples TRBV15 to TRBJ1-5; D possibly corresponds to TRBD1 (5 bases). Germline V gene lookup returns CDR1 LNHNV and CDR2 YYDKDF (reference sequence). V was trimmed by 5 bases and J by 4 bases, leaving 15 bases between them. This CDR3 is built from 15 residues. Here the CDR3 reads CATSVQRGLNQPQHF. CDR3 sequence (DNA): TGTGCCACCAGCGTTCAGAGGGGACTTAATCAGCCCCAGCATTTT.

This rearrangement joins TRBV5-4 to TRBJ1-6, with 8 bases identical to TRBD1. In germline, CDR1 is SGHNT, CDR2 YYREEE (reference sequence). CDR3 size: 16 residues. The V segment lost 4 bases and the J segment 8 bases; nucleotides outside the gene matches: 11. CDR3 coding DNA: TGTGCCAGCAGCCTTGGACAGGGAAGTTTGGATTCACCCCTCCACTTT. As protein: CASSLGQGSLDSPLHF. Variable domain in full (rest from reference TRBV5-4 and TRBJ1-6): ETGVTQSPTHLIKTRGQQVTLRCSSQSGHNTVSWYQQALGQGPQFIFQYYREEENGRGNFPPRFSGLQFPNYSSELNVNALELDDSALYLCASSLGQGSLDSPLHFGNGTRLTVT.

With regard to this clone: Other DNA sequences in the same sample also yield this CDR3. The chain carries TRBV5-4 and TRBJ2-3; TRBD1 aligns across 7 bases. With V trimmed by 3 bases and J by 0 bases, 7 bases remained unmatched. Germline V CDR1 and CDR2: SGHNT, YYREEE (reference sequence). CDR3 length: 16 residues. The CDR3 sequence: CASSSTGRRSTDTQYF. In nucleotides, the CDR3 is TGTGCCAGCAGCTCGACAGGGAGACGAAGCACAGATACGCAGTATTTT.

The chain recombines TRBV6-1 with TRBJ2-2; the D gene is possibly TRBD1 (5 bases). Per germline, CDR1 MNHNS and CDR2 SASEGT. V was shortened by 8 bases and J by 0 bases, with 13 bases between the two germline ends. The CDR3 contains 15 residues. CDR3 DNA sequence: TGTGCCAGCCTGCGTGGGGCAGCGAACACCGGGGAGCTGTTTTTT. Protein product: CASLRGAANTGELFF.

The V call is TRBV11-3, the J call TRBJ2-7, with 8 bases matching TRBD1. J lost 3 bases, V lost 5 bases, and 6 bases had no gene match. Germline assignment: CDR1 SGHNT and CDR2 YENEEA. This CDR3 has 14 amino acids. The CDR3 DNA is TGTGCCAGCAGCCCGCGGACAGGGCTCTACGAGCAGTACGTC. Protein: CASSPRTGLYEQYV.

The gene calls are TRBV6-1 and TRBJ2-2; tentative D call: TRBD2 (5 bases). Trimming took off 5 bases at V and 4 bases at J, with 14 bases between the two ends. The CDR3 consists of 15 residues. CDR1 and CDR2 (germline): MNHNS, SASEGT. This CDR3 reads CASSRTTAGTGELFF. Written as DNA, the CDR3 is TGTGCCAGCAGTCGGACCACCGCGGGCACCGGGGAGCTGTTTTTT.

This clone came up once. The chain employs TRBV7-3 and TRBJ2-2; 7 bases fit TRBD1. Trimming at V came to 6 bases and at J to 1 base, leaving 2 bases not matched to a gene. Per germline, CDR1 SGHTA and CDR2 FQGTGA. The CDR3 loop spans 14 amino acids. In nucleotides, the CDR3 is TGTGCCAGCAGTCGGACAGGGAACACCGGGGAGCTGTTTTTT. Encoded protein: CASSRTGNTGELFF.

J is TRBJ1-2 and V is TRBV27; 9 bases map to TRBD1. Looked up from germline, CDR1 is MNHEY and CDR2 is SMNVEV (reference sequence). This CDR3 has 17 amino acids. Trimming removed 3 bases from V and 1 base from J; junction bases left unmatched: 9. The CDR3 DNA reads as TGTGCCAGCAGTTTCACCCTATGGACAGGGGATAACTATGGCTACACCTTC. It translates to CASSFTLWTGDNYGYTF.

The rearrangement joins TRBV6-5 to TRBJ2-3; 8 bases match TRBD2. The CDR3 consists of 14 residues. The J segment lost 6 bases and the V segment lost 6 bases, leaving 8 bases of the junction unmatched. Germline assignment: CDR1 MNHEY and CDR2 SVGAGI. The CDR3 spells CASRSGGPTDTQYF. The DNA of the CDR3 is TGTGCCAGCAGGTCGGGAGGGCCCACGGATACGCAGTATTTT.

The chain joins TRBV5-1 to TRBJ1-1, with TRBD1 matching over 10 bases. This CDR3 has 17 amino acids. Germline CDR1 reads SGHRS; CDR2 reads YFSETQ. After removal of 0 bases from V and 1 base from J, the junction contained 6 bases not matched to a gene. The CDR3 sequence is CASSLEGTGAGNTEAFF. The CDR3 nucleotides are TGCGCCAGCAGCTTGGAGGGGACAGGGGCCGGGAACACTGAAGCTTTCTTT.

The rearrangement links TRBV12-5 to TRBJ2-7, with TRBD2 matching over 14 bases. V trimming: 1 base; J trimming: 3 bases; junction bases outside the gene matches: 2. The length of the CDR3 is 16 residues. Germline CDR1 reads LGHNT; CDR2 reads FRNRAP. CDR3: CASGLGGLAGGYEQYF. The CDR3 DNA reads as TGTGCTAGTGGTTTGGGTGGACTAGCGGGAGGCTACGAGCAGTACTTC.

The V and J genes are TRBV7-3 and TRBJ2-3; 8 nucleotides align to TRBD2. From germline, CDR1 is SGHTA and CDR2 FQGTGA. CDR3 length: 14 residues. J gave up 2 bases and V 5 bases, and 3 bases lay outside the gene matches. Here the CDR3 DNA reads TGTGCCAGCAGCCCAGCGGGAGTCACAGATACGCAGTATTTT. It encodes CASSPAGVTDTQYF.

This CDR3 is CASSQGTQETQYF. The DNA of the CDR3 is TGTGCCAGCAGCCAAGGGACTCAAGAGACCCAGTACTTC. The genes are TRBV16 and TRBJ2-5; TRBD2 is a possible D gene (6 bases). Trimming pared 2 bases from V and 2 bases from J, leaving 6 bases between. From germline, CDR1 is KGHSY and CDR2 FQNENV. The CDR3 sequence is 13 residues long. Looking up the rest from reference TRBV16 and TRBJ2-5 gives the full variable domain: GEEVAQTPKHLVRGEGQKAKLYCAPIKGHSYVFWYQQVLKNEFKFLISFQNENVFDETGMPKERFSAKCLPNSPCSLEIQATKLEDSAVYFCASSQGTQETQYFGPGTRLLVL.

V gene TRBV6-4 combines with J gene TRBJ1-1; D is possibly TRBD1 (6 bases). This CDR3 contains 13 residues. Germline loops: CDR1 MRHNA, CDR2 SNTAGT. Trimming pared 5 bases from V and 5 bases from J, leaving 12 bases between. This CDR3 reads CASSIRGETEAFF. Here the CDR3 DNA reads TGTGCCAGCAGTATCAGGGGTGAAACTGAAGCTTTCTTT.

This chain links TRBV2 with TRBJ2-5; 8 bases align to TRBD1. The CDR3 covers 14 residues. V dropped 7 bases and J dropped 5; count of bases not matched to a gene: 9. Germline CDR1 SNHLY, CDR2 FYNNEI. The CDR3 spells CASTQGARVETQYF. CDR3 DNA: TGTGCCAGCACCCAGGGGGCGCGAGTGGAGACCCAGTACTTC.